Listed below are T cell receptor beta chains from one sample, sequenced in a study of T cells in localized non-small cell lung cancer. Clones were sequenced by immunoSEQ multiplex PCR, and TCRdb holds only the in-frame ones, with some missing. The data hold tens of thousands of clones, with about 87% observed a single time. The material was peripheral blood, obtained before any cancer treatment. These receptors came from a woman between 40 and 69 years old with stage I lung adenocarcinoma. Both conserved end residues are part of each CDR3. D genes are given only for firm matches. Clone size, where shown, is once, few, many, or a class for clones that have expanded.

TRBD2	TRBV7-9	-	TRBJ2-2	CASSLSGLAGVGPGELFF	TGTGCCAGCAGCTTATCGGGACTAGCGGGAGTAGGTCCCGGGGAGCTGTTTTTT
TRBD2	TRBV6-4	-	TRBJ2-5	CASLGLAGELPETQYF	TGTGCCAGTCTCGGACTAGCGGGAGAGTTACCAGAGACCCAGTACTTC
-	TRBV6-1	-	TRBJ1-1	CASTTGPLMNTEAFF	TGTGCCAGCACTACGGGGCCCTTGATGAACACTGAAGCTTTCTTT
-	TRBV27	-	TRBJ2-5	CASSLFGEGGETQYF	TGTGCCAGCAGTTTATTCGGAGAGGGGGGAGAGACCCAGTACTTC
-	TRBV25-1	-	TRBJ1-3	CASSEYGFSGNTIYF	TGTGCCAGCAGTGAATACGGGTTCTCTGGAAACACCATATATTTT
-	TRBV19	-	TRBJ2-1	CASSIVGDEQFF	TGTGCCAGTAGTATAGTGGGCGATGAGCAGTTCTTC
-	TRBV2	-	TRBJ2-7	CASSVSEEREQYF	TGTGCCAGCAGCGTATCGGAGGAGCGGGAGCAGTACTTC
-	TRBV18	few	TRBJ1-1	CASSQNRDMNTEAFF	TGTGCCAGCTCACAGAACAGGGACATGAACACTGAAGCTTTCTTT
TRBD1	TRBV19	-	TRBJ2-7	CASSNTGGPYEQYF	TGTGCCAGTAGTAATACAGGGGGGCCCTACGAGCAGTACTTC
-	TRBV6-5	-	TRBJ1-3	CASSYSMGQGGNTIYF	TGTGCCAGCAGTTACTCGATGGGGCAGGGTGGAAACACCATATATTTT
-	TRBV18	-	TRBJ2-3	CASSPPLGRSADTQYF	TGTGCCAGCTCACCACCTCTAGGACGTTCCGCAGATACGCAGTATTTT
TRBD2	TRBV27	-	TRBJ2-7	CASSPYGTSGASSYEQYF	TGTGCCAGCAGTCCGTACGGGACTAGCGGGGCCTCCTCCTACGAGCAGTACTTC
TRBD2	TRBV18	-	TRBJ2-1	CASSPVGTNFNEQFF	TGTGCCAGCTCACCAGTCGGGACTAACTTCAATGAGCAGTTCTTC
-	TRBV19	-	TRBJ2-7	CASSFLRAGGSDEQYF	TGTGCCAGTAGTTTTCTTCGGGCAGGAGGGAGCGACGAGCAGTACTTC
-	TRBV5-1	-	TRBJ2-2	CASSGRMNTGELFF	TGCGCCAGCAGCGGTCGAATGAACACCGGGGAGCTGTTTTTT
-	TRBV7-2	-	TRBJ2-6	CASSGGAGMPPGVLTF	TGTGCCAGCAGCGGGGGGGCGGGGATGCCTCCCGGCGTCCTGACTTTC
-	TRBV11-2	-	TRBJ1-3	CASSPVGVAGGNTIYF	TGTGCCAGCAGCCCCGTCGGAGTGGCAGGGGGAAACACCATATATTTT
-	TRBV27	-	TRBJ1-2	CASSPGGPRGYTF	TGTGCCAGCAGTCCCGGAGGCCCTCGGGGCTACACCTTC
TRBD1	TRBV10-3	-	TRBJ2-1	CAISAYQPGQGFSIDEQFF	TGTGCCATCAGCGCGTATCAGCCGGGACAGGGTTTTTCTATCGATGAGCAGTTCTTC
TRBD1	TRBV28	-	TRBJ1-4	CASSPASRFRGQGEKLFF	TGTGCCAGCAGTCCAGCATCCCGCTTCAGGGGGCAAGGCGAAAAACTGTTTTTT
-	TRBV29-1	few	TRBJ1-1	CSVAQRGEAFF	TGCAGCGTTGCGCAGCGCGGTGAAGCTTTCTTT
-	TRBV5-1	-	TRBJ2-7	CASSLATDARYEQYF	TGCGCCAGCAGCTTGGCGACAGATGCTCGGTACGAGCAGTACTTC
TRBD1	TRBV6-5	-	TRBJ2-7	CASSYGTGSEQYF	TGTGCCAGCAGTTACGGGACAGGGTCCGAGCAGTACTTC
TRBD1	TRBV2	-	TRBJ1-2	CASRDWDRGADAYGYTF	TGTGCCAGCAGGGACTGGGACAGGGGGGCCGATGCCTATGGCTACACCTTC
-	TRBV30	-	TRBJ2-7	CAWNLPGPKQYF	TGTGCCTGGAACCTCCCGGGACCGAAGCAGTACTTC
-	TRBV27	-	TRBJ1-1	CASSLGYGRTEAFF	TGTGCCAGCAGTTTAGGCTATGGCCGGACTGAAGCTTTCTTT
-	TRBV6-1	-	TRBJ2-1	CASIWVPGTYNEQFF	TGTGCCAGCATATGGGTTCCCGGGACCTACAATGAGCAGTTCTTC
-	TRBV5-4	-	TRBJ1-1	CASSFPKGRTEAFF	TGTGCCAGCAGCTTCCCAAAGGGGCGAACTGAAGCTTTCTTT